One and the same sample provided the 19 T cell receptor beta chains below, sequenced in a study of T cell responses to AZD1222 COVID-19 vaccine. Using immunoSEQ multiplex PCR, the repertoire was profiled, and TCRdb retains in-frame clones only, with some absent. The sample has 95,000 to 110,000 clones; 80% to 90% are singletons. Sequenced here: peripheral blood, sampled on day 0 of AZD1222 vaccination. Source of these receptors: an adult in good health.

This sequence joins TRBV30 and TRBJ2-3; unclear D gene. Germline lookup yields CDR1 GTSNPN and CDR2 SVGIG (reference sequence). V was clipped by 0 bases and J by 6 bases, with 7 bases between them. The CDR3 loop spans 12 amino acids. The CDR3 bases are TGTGCCTGGAGTGTAGTTGACGATACGCAGTATTTT. Its translation is CAWSVVDDTQYF.

This sequence joins TRBV3-1 (or the pseudogene TRBV3-2) and TRBJ1-1; TRBD1 matches at 7 bases. V lost 4 bases and J lost 1; bases outside the gene matches: 3. CDR3 length: 14 amino acids. Germline CDR1 is LGHDT and CDR2 is YNNKEL (reference sequence). CDR3 DNA sequence: TGTGCCAGCAGCCCACGGGACAGGAACACTGAAGCTTTCTTT. Translation: CASSPRDRNTEAFF.

This clone has only a few counts. This chain joins TRBV5-5 and TRBJ1-2; D gene uncertain. Looked up from germline, CDR1 is SGHKS and CDR2 is YYEKEE (reference sequence). There are 11 residues in the CDR3. V lost 7 bases and J 7 bases, leaving 11 bases between the germline ends. CDR3 residues: CASARETGYTF. CDR3 sequence (DNA): TGTGCCAGCGCGCGGGAAACTGGCTACACCTTC.

Written as DNA, the CDR3 is TGTGCTAGTGGTTTGGTACGGGGGGAGCACACCGGGGAGCTGTTTTTT. It yields the protein CASGLVRGEHTGELFF. V is TRBV12-5 and J is TRBJ2-2; 7 positions match TRBD2. The CDR3 has 16 residues. With 0 bases clipped from V and 3 bases from J, the junction kept 4 bases outside the gene matches. Germline V gives CDR1 LGHNT, CDR2 FRNRAP.

The chain uses TRBV27 and TRBJ1-6, with 9 positions matching TRBD1. The CDR3 runs to 16 residues. Germline values: CDR1 MNHEY, CDR2 SMNVEV (reference sequence). The ends lost 6 bases at V and 7 bases at J; junction bases unmatched: 10. The CDR3 DNA reads TGTGCCAGCAGATCCACAGGGGGCGCGAGGAATTCACCCCTCCACTTT. It encodes CASRSTGGARNSPLHF.

This rearrangement joins TRBV9 to TRBJ2-2; weak D call: TRBD1 (6 bases). This CDR3 region has 15 residues. Trimming took 3 bases from V and 3 from J, leaving 12 bases between them. Per germline, CDR1 SGDLS and CDR2 YYNGEE. The CDR3 nucleotides are TGTGCCAGCAGCGCAGGGGCGATTGACACCGGGGAGCTGTTTTTT. Translating gives CASSAGAIDTGELFF.

This chain connects TRBV5-1 to TRBJ2-1; 10 bases align to TRBD2. This CDR3 comprises 16 residues. Germline V gene lookup returns CDR1 SGHRS and CDR2 YFSETQ. Germline trimming cut 1 base from V and 7 bases from J; bases unmatched to any gene: 8. CDR3 region: CASSLPASGSGNEQFF. CDR3 bases: TGCGCCAGCAGCTTGCCGGCTAGCGGGAGTGGAAATGAGCAGTTCTTC.

V gene TRBV24-1 combines with J gene TRBJ2-7; 8 bases line up with TRBD1. This CDR3 region has 14 residues. The germline gives CDR1 KGHDR, CDR2 SFDVKD. The V and J ends lost 5 bases and 3 bases, in that order; junction bases with no gene match: 5. The CDR3 DNA reads as TGTGCCACCAGTGGCGACAGGGGAGGCTACGAGCAGTACTTC. It codes for CATSGDRGGYEQYF.

The chain links TRBV11-1 to TRBJ2-7; 7 bases fit TRBD2. The CDR3 contains 16 residues. Germline V gene lookup returns CDR1 SGHAT and CDR2 FQDESV (reference sequence). After removal of 4 bases from V and 0 bases from J, the junction contained 9 bases not matched to a gene. DNA for the CDR3: TGTGCCAGCAGCTCACCTCCCGGGGGGATCTCCTACGAGCAGTACTTC. Its protein product is CASSSPPGGISYEQYF. Complete variable domain (other parts from reference TRBV11-1 and TRBJ2-7): EAEVAQSPRYKITEKSQAVAFWCDPISGHATLYWYRQILGQGPELLVQFQDESVVDDSQLPKDRFSAERLKGVDSTLKIQPAELGDSAMYLCASSSPPGGISYEQYFGPGTRLTVT.

The rearrangement links TRBV6-1 to TRBJ1-3; unclear D gene. The germline V and J ends were trimmed by 2 bases and 2 bases, with 10 bases remaining between them. The CDR3 totals 15 residues. Germline V lookup: CDR1 MNHNS, CDR2 SASEGT. The CDR3 is CASSENWTPGNTIYF. DNA of the CDR3: TGTGCCAGCAGTGAAAATTGGACCCCTGGAAACACCATATATTTT.

The J gene is TRBJ2-1, the V gene TRBV20-1; D is possibly TRBD2 (5 bases). The CDR3 covers 15 residues. CDR1 DFQATT and CDR2 SNEGSKA come from the germline V gene (reference sequence). V was clipped by 3 bases and J by 5 bases, with 17 bases between them. The CDR3 here is CSASDRGFWNNEQFF. In DNA, the CDR3 is TGCAGTGCTAGTGACCGGGGATTTTGGAACAATGAGCAGTTCTTC.

V and J are TRBV28 and TRBJ2-7, with a tentative D call TRBD1 (5 bases). Germline V gene data show CDR1 as MDHEN and CDR2 as SYDVKM. V was shortened by 7 bases and J by 1 base, with 17 bases between the two germline ends. The CDR3 runs to 15 residues. The CDR3 spells CASTPWTNNSYEQYF. The CDR3, as DNA: TGTGCCAGCACTCCCTGGACAAACAATTCCTACGAGCAGTACTTC.

CDR3 in amino acids: CSASGAVSYEQYF. CDR3 DNA: TGCAGTGCTAGTGGGGCTGTCTCCTACGAGCAGTACTTC. The gene calls are TRBV20-1 and TRBJ2-7; weak D call: TRBD1 (5 bases). Trimming pared 3 bases from V and 0 bases from J, leaving 9 bases between. Germline CDR1 is DFQATT and CDR2 is SNEGSKA (reference sequence). The CDR3 totals 13 residues.

This chain links TRBV12-3 or TRBV12-4 with TRBJ2-2, with D perhaps TRBD1 (5 bases). V lost 7 bases and J 9 bases, leaving 15 bases between the germline ends. The CDR3 totals 13 residues. The CDR3 spells CASIQRGHRELFF. Written as DNA, the CDR3 is TGTGCCAGCATCCAAAGGGGCCACCGGGAGCTGTTTTTT.

The count of this clone is one. The V gene is TRBV29-1, the J gene TRBJ1-1; 10 bases fit TRBD1. Germline-derived CDR1 and CDR2 are SQVTM and ANQGSEA. The CDR3 totals 18 residues. V trimming: 7 bases; J trimming: 3 bases; junction bases outside the gene matches: 20. CDR3 nucleotides: TGCAGCGCAAATTACGGGACAGGGGCCACCAATCAAGACACTGAAGCTTTCTTT. Protein sequence: CSANYGTGATNQDTEAFF.

The chain carries TRBV21-1 and TRBJ2-7; the D segment call TRBD1 is taken from the table without a DNA check. TRBV21-1 represents a pseudogene. The CDR3 spans 11 residues. The CDR3 region has the DNA TGTGCCAGCAGAGGGGTCTACGAGCAGTACTTC. Its protein is CASRGVYEQYF.

The genes are TRBV7-3 and TRBJ2-3; D gene unclear. This CDR3 comprises 15 residues. V gave up 5 bases and J gave up 0 bases, with 12 bases separating them. Per the germline V gene, CDR1 is SGHTA and CDR2 is FQGTGA. CDR3 in amino acids: CASSPRRASTDTQYF. In DNA, the CDR3 is TGTGCCAGCAGCCCCCGGCGTGCTAGCACAGATACGCAGTATTTT.

This clone was detected a few times. CDR3 region: CASSLSRGEQYF. CDR3 DNA sequence: TGTGCCAGCAGCTTATCCAGGGGCGAGCAGTACTTC. V gene TRBV7-9 combines with J gene TRBJ2-7, with D maybe TRBD1 (6 bases). CDR1 is SEHNR, CDR2 FQNEAQ, per germline (reference sequence). CDR3 length: 12 amino acids. The V end was cut by 2 bases, the J end by 6 bases, with 8 bases between. Combining the CDR3 with reference TRBV7-9 and TRBJ2-7 gives the whole variable domain DTGVSQNPRHKITKRGQNVTFRCDPISEHNRLYWYRQTLGQGPEFLTYFQNEAQLEKSRLLSDRFSAERPKGSFSTLEIQRTEQGDSAMYLCASSLSRGEQYFGPGTRLTVT.

This clone appeared once. This chain uses TRBV5-5 with TRBJ2-1; D tentatively fits TRBD1 or TRBD2 (5 bases each). The CDR3 length is 14 residues. Trimming left V 0 bases short and J 14 bases short, with 18 bases between. Germline-derived CDR1 and CDR2 are SGHKS and YYEKEE (reference sequence). DNA for the CDR3: TGTGCCAGCAGCTTGGATAGGCAGGGAGTAAAGGAGTTCTTC. Translation gives CASSLDRQGVKEFF.